Given below is one T cell receptor beta chain in context. Which antigen it targets is not known. Qualities for individual bases were not recorded, and no much larger clone is one base off. The time point label, as the study defines it: peripheral blood 6 weeks after treatment start. A total of under 30 patients with locally advanced or metastatic urothelial carcinoma, treated at Memorial Sloan Kettering on a trial protocol, made up the cohort. Peripheral blood mononuclear cells were collected pretreatment and during treatment, with between 1 and 8 total time points obtained per patient. The Qiagen DNeasy Blood extraction kit was used to purify genomic DNA from total PBMCs and tumor samples. Collected pretreatment and during treatment, PBMCs were isolated and stored as previously described. Synthetic TCR analog templates were spiked into each PCR so that absolute template abundance could be estimated from read counts. Using the immunoSEQ assay, TCRbeta CDR3 regions were amplified from genomic DNA with bias-controlled V and J gene primers. Sequencing of rearranged TCRbeta segments was done at approximately 20X coverage. In the source study's methods: Sequencing errors were corrected by clustering, and CDR3s were annotated against IMGT so that V, D and J genes could be assigned. Downstream analyses used only productive TCRbeta rearrangements and left out out-of-frame or stop-codon sequences. Clonality was calculated as one minus the Shannon entropy normalized by the log of the number of unique productive sequences. Fisher's exact test with Benjamini-Hochberg correction, at a threshold of adjusted p below 0.01, was used to find clones that differed between time points or between blood and tumor. The table was pulled from immuneACCESS by TCRdb, which kept in-frame rearrangements only. Such tables lose some clones; where checked, under half of the loss comes from unresolved V genes, and the rest has no known cause. The V and J calls and the clone size are those of that table, but D and trimming were determined from the DNA. The sample includes around 80,000 clones, with less than 95% observed a single time. Of the sample, about 0.87% is held by the ten largest clones.

These data originate in a study of PD-L1 blockade in urothelial cancer (dated by TCRdb to the late 2010s). At the level of the whole study: All patients started therapy around 2014 and received atezolizumab 1,200 mg intravenously every 3 weeks. Twenty-five of 29 patients were males with bladder-origin urothelial cancer, and about 65% of the roughly 30 reported a prior smoking history. An ECOG performance status of 0 or 1 was recorded for the patients, and 0 to 3 prior chemotherapy regimens had been received by the patients. Blood samples were analyzed at two time points: 3 weeks after treatment start (second dose) and 6 weeks after treatment start. Blood samples gave a median of roughly 150,000 T cells and some 83,000 unique TCRs, with a median clonality of approximately 0.078. The study was an exploratory multi-omic analysis of somatic, immune and clinical correlates of response to PD-L1 blockade with atezolizumab in urothelial cancer. TCR sequencing covered pretreatment tumor samples and matched, serially collected peripheral blood taken before and after atezolizumab treatment. Durable clinical benefit was defined as progression-free survival longer than 6 months, and TCR features were also tested against progression-free and overall survival. In the same patients, whole exome sequencing and RNA sequencing of pretreatment tumors were performed in addition to TCR sequencing. Durable clinical benefit was achieved by nine patients but not by the remaining 20. Under 30 patients had pretreatment blood TCR-seq, roughly 25 had at least one posttreatment blood collection, and roughly 25 had tumor TCR-seq.

What the study reported, not specific to this receptor: Improved progression-free and overall survival was associated with having pretreatment peripheral blood TCR clonality below the median. Greater expansion of tumor-associated TCR clones in peripheral blood 3 weeks after the start of treatment was observed in patients with durable benefit (n ≈ 22, p = 0.022). Because the sample size was small (n ≈ 27) and many exploratory analyses were performed, the results are intended to be hypothesis-generating.

Trimmed from V: 2 bases; trimmed from J: 5 bases; junction bases lacking a gene match: 4. The CDR3 runs 14 residues from the cysteine to the phenylalanine. The only DNA kept is the CDR3, 42 bases in frame from the first base. The input for sequencing was PBMCs, taken around atezolizumab (anti-PD-L1) treatment. The sequence links TRBV6-7 to TRBJ2-7; 9 bases in the middle match TRBD1. TRBV6-7 counts as an open reading frame of uncertain function. The TCR originated in a woman of 80 years or more with urothelial cancer. The CDR3 is CASSYPTGGDEQYF. DNA sequence: TGTGCCAGCAGTTACCCAACAGGGGGCGACGAGCAGTACTTC.